The rows below give T cell receptor beta chains drawn from one sample of a study of cytomegalovirus exposure and HLA in healthy donors. The table came from immunoSEQ multiplex PCR; TCRdb's copy has only in-frame clones and leaves some out. The sample consists of roughly 180,000 clones, 75% to 85% of them appearing once. Sequencing input: PBMCs. These receptors were obtained from a man between 18 and 35 years old in good health and CMV-seronegative. The CDR3 runs from the conserved cysteine through the conserved F or W.

CASSLDPTGGEGYGYTF TRBV4-3
CASSLVGGLTEAFF TRBV5-1
CASSQEESSAPGELFF TRBV4-2
CASRPQGDTEAFF TRBV27
CASSPAREWEKLFF TRBV19
CASSRQGTHATNEKLFF TRBV6-8
CASSWGDRVEQYF TRBV5-1
CASSLSPGQGVYEQYF TRBV4-2
CASSVGTGDDKNIQYF TRBV9
CASSLSTSGGDEQYF TRBV28
CASMERAKNIQYF TRBV19
CASSIPPTGRETQYF TRBV19
CASSLGVGRHETQYF TRBV7-7
CASSPHGRLNTEAFF TRBV14
CASSLGHGGYGYTF TRBV5-1
CASRAKRESLTDTQYF TRBV6-6
CASSRSQENTEAFF TRBV18
CASSLMTGGNTGELFF TRBV7-2
CASSKGGLEAGNTIYF TRBV21-1
CASSRGTGAGSNTEAFF TRBV5-1
CASSYSRGLGAFF TRBV6-5
CASSRIQGQGERRRGYTF TRBV7-2
CASSYSNGYTF TRBV6-6
CASSPQGLNEKLFF TRBV18
CASSNPTRDSNYEQYF TRBV21-1
CAWSVGLAGVETQYF TRBV30
CASSQHREGYTEAFF TRBV4-1
CATSRDRDRGAGELFF TRBV15
CASSPRQSTDTQYF TRBV7-2
CASSLERGQLNTEAFF TRBV13
CATSRDFQSGANVLTF TRBV15
CASSALATDTQYF TRBV19
CASKLGQGLDNEQFF TRBV6-1
CASWDREPPYTQYF TRBV19
CASRSRAGGAGNTIYF TRBV27
CASSYAGSYEQYF TRBV6-5
CASSRTGGVYGYTF TRBV18
CASSPQPQGQHTGELFF TRBV18
CASSLMDTSSGNTIYF TRBV5-5
CAWRPPFSPTEAFF TRBV30
CASSPERRNIQYF TRBV5-4
CAWSVQTQYEQYF TRBV30
CASSSTGGTDTQYF TRBV6-5
CASSPGQDIYGYTF TRBV6-5
CASSETGFRDNSPLHF TRBV25-1
CASSSRGPGANVLTF TRBV18
CASRTGDTGELFF TRBV7-9
CASSVGILRGETQYF TRBV9
CASSLNTGGTDTQYF TRBV7-3
CASSPGGGGGADTQYF TRBV9
CASSVGERVAEAFF TRBV9
CASSQGTGGPYEQYF TRBV7-2
CASSLFTNTEAFF TRBV11-2
CASYEGGRTEAFF TRBV2
CASSGQGPNTGELFF TRBV2
CASNRGYGYTF TRBV9
CASTLQGPRDEQYF TRBV27